This TCR beta chain was sequenced during a study of blood T cell repertoires in COVID-19. Across the whole study: Italy, Spain and the United States were the sources of the convalescent and acute COVID-19 samples.

Per the study methods: Nucleated cell number was recorded as an estimate derived from reference gene primer amplification. Produced via immunoSEQ multiplex PCR; TCRdb's table is partial and in-frame only. V and J calls and clone size come straight from that table; D and trimming were deduced from the DNA. The data hold about 43,000 clones, with around 90% observed a single time. J was trimmed by 7 bases and V by 4 bases; bases with no gene match: 10. The CDR3 extends over 15 amino acids. CDR1 is SGHRS and CDR2 is YFSETQ in the germline V gene. The chain carries TRBV5-1 and TRBJ1-2; TRBD1 aligns across 10 bases. The material sequenced was peripheral blood. The clonotype comes from a woman older than 75 with active COVID-19. The CDR3 DNA sequence: TGCGCCAGCAGCAACTCCGGACAGGGGGTGGGTGGCTACACCTTC. Its translation: CASSNSGQGVGGYTF.